The 22 T cell receptor beta chains in this list originate from one sample, sequenced in a study of neurological immune-mediated disorders. TCRdb analysed the 5' RACE reads with MiXCR anew, one entry per CDR3 protein. Among 70,000 or so distinct CDR3 sequences listed, approximately 5.2% were seen once. The sequencing sample was made of PBMCs. Receptor source: a woman aged 25 to 45 with multiple sclerosis.

The gene calls are TRBV4-2 and TRBJ1-1; D remains ambiguous. Trimming cost V 1 base and J 1 base, with 10 bases left between them. Germline loops: CDR1 LGHNA, CDR2 YNFKEQ. CDR3 length equals 15 residues. The CDR3 region has the DNA TGTGCCAGCAGCCAAGCTGGACTGAAGAACACTGAAGCTTTCTTT. Translating it yields CASSQAGLKNTEAFF.

This clonotype appeared many times. The chain links TRBV6-2 or TRBV6-3 to TRBJ2-3, with D perhaps assigned TRBD1 or TRBD2 (6 bases each). Trimming pared 7 bases from V and 4 bases from J, leaving 12 bases between. The CDR3 has 13 amino acids. In germline, CDR1 is MNHEY, CDR2 SVGEGT. Here the CDR3 reads CASTKGGSDTQYF. CDR3 sequence (DNA): TGTGCCAGCACTAAGGGGGGATCAGATACGCAGTATTTT.

The table lists this clonotype with many counts. The CDR3 here is CASSLAGTTSSYEQYF. The CDR3 DNA sequence: TGTGCCAGCAGCTTAGCCGGGACAACATCCTCCTACGAGCAGTACTTC. This chain joins TRBV7-9 and TRBJ2-7; D possibly corresponds to TRBD1 (6 bases). The CDR3 extends over 16 amino acids. From germline, CDR1 is SEHNR and CDR2 FQNEAQ (reference sequence). The ends were cut back, 0 bases at V and 0 bases at J, with 12 bases in the middle. Full variable domain (outside the CDR3, taken from reference TRBV7-9 and TRBJ2-7): DTGVSQNPRHKITKRGQNVTFRCDPISEHNRLYWYRQTLGQGPEFLTYFQNEAQLEKSRLLSDRFSAERPKGSFSTLEIQRTEQGDSAMYLCASSLAGTTSSYEQYFGPGTRLTVT.

This clonotype has a count of ten or more. The CDR3 loop is CASSQHRGRGNTEAFF. The CDR3 DNA sequence: TGTGCCAGCAGCCAGCATCGGGGGCGCGGAAACACTGAAGCTTTCTTT. This chain connects TRBV3-1 to TRBJ1-1; D possibly corresponds to TRBD1 (6 bases). The V gene lost 3 bases and the J gene lost 2 bases, with 16 bases spanning the gap. The germline gives CDR1 LGHDT, CDR2 YNNKEL (reference sequence). The CDR3 spans 16 residues.

A word on this clonotype: The CDR3 carries no conserved terminal phenylalanine or tryptophan, so it likely arises from a read error. The gene calls are TRBV27 and TRBJ2-7; D gene ambiguous. Germline CDR1 MNHEY, CDR2 SMNVEV (reference sequence). This CDR3 comprises 14 residues. V lost 2 bases and J 0 bases, leaving 8 bases between the germline ends. CDR3 protein: CASSLIGSSYEQYN. The DNA for the CDR3 is TGTGCCAGCAGTTTAATAGGGTCCTCCTACGAGCAGTACAAC.

This clonotype appeared many times. J is TRBJ2-2 and V is TRBV7-9; TRBD2 might be the D (7 bases). Germline V CDR1 and CDR2: SEHNR, FQNEAQ (reference sequence). The CDR3 covers 16 residues. V lost 6 bases and J lost 4, with 18 bases in between. As DNA, the CDR3 is TGTGCCAGCAGTCTACCGGGGGGCTATGGCACCGGGGAGCTGTTTTTT. Its protein is CASSLPGGYGTGELFF.

There are many counts of this clonotype. The rearrangement links TRBV12-3 or TRBV12-4 to TRBJ2-1; 7 positions agree with TRBD2. The CDR3 runs to 15 residues. With V trimmed by 4 bases and J by 3 bases, 6 bases remained unmatched. This CDR3 is CASSSPTGGYNEQFF. The CDR3 coding sequence is TGTGCCAGCAGTTCCCCGACGGGGGGCTACAATGAGCAGTTCTTC.

This clonotype has at least ten counts. The CDR3 bases are TGCGCCAGCAGAGTCGGAGGGCATTCGATCTATGGCTACACCTTC. This encodes CASRVGGHSIYGYTF. The V gene is TRBV5-1, the J gene TRBJ1-2; D remains unclear. Per germline, CDR1 SGHRS and CDR2 YFSETQ. V lost 5 bases to trimming and J lost 4 bases, with 18 bases between them. The CDR3 totals 15 residues.

This clonotype was recorded many times. The rearrangement links TRBV5-1 to TRBJ2-7; D is possibly TRBD2 (6 bases). Germline assignment: CDR1 SGHRS and CDR2 YFSETQ. This CDR3 is built from 13 residues. The germline V and J ends were trimmed by 0 bases and 9 bases, with 13 bases remaining between them. CDR3 loop: CASSLGQGGMQYF. In DNA form, the CDR3 reads TGCGCCAGCAGCTTGGGCCAGGGAGGTATGCAGTACTTC.

There are a few counts of this clonotype. Germline is not matched at one junction end, which may reflect a read error. The chain joins TRBV7-8 to TRBJ1-5; D is undetermined. Germline V gene data show CDR1 as SGHVS and CDR2 as FQNEAQ. The CDR3 is 16 residues long. In nucleotides, the CDR3 is TGTGCCAGCAGCTTATCCTCGGACTCTAGCAATCAGCCCCAGAATTTT. It encodes CASSLSSDSSNQPQNF.

The chain recombines TRBV20-1 with TRBJ2-6; no clear D gene. Trimming took 3 bases from V and 1 from J, leaving 10 bases between them. Germline values: CDR1 DFQATT, CDR2 SNEGSKA (reference sequence). The CDR3 covers 15 residues. As DNA, the CDR3 is TGCAGTGCTAGTACTACAGAATCTGGGGCCAACGTCCTGACTTTC. Encoded protein: CSASTTESGANVLTF.

This clonotype was picked up many times. In nucleotides, the CDR3 is TGCGCCAGCAGCTTGGATTTCCCAGATACGCAGTATTTT. Translation gives CASSLDFPDTQYF. The chain employs TRBV5-1 and TRBJ2-3; no clear D gene. V dropped 0 bases and J dropped 4 bases, with 6 bases sitting between them. Germline CDR1 is SGHRS and CDR2 is YFSETQ. There are 13 residues in the CDR3.

This clonotype was detected many times. CDR3 coding DNA: TGTGCCAGTAGACAGTCTGGGGAGACCCAGTACTTC. The encoded protein is CASRQSGETQYF. The J gene is TRBJ2-5, the V gene TRBV19; no reliable D call. The germline V and J ends were trimmed by 6 bases and 5 bases, with 10 bases remaining between them. The germline CDR1 and CDR2 sequences are LNHDA and SQIVND (reference sequence). The CDR3 is 12 residues long.

This clonotype has a count of ten or more. The genes are TRBV7-6 and TRBJ1-1, with unresolved D. V lost 2 bases to trimming and J lost 2 bases, with 12 bases between them. The CDR3 length is 15 residues. Germline CDR1 reads SGHVS; CDR2 reads FNYEAQ. This CDR3 is CASSLIRGVNTEAFF. For the CDR3, the DNA is TGTGCCAGCAGCTTAATCCGGGGAGTAAACACTGAAGCTTTCTTT.

This clonotype was detected ten times or more. The V call is TRBV20-1, the J call TRBJ1-6; tentative D call: TRBD1 (5 bases). Germline CDR1 DFQATT, CDR2 SNEGSKA (reference sequence). Trimming took off 5 bases at V and 8 bases at J, with 16 bases between the two ends. There are 14 residues in the CDR3. In nucleotides, the CDR3 is TGCAGTGCTGCGCCGGGGGGGGTTGATTCACCCCTCCACTTT. Protein sequence: CSAAPGGVDSPLHF.

This clonotype was seen only a few times. The chain has TRBV7-2 and TRBJ2-2; D is uncertain. Per germline, CDR1 SGHTA and CDR2 FQGNSA. Trimming left V 3 bases short and J 2 bases short, with 7 bases between. CDR3 length: 14 residues. CDR3 sequence: CASSFAFNTGELFF. DNA of the CDR3: TGTGCCAGCAGCTTTGCCTTTAACACCGGGGAGCTGTTTTTT. Drawing the rest from reference TRBV7-2 and TRBJ2-2, the complete variable domain is GAGVSQSPSNKVTEKGKDVELRCDPISGHTALYWYRQSLGQGLEFLIYFQGNSAPDKSGLPSDRFSAERTGGSVSTLTIQRTQQEDSAVYLCASSFAFNTGELFFGEGSRLTVL.

This clonotype was counted ten times or more. The V gene is TRBV6-6, the J gene TRBJ1-1, with D uncertain. In germline, CDR1 is MNHNY, CDR2 SVGAGI (reference sequence). The CDR3 extends over 12 amino acids. Trimming cost V 5 bases and J 5 bases, with 9 bases left between them. As DNA, the CDR3 is TGTGCCAGCAGTCCCAGAACTACTGAAGCTTTCTTT. This codes for CASSPRTTEAFF.

This clonotype has just a few counts. The genes are TRBV9 and TRBJ2-3; 10 positions match TRBD2. The CDR3 spans 14 residues. V was pared by 5 bases and J by 2 bases, with 2 bases of the junction left unmatched. Germline V gene data show CDR1 as SGDLS and CDR2 as YYNGEE. The CDR3 loop reads CASRGLAVTDTQYF. CDR3 coding DNA: TGTGCCAGCAGAGGACTAGCGGTCACAGATACGCAGTATTTT.

This clonotype was observed at least ten times. The rearrangement links TRBV6-5 to TRBJ2-5; TRBD2 matches at 8 bases. This CDR3 region has 14 residues. Germline V gives CDR1 MNHEY, CDR2 SVGAGI. Trimming cost V 8 bases and J 1 base; bases outside gene matches: 6. The CDR3 sequence is CASGVAGRQETQYF. For the CDR3, the DNA is TGTGCCAGCGGGGTAGCGGGGCGCCAAGAGACCCAGTACTTC.

This clonotype was detected ten times or more. The rearrangement joins TRBV9 to TRBJ1-1; TRBD1 might be the D (5 bases). The CDR3 is 16 residues long. Trimming left V 0 bases short and J 1 base short, with 13 bases between. Germline lookup yields CDR1 SGDLS and CDR2 YYNGEE. The CDR3 region is CASSVATDSGNTEAFF. CDR3 bases: TGTGCCAGCAGCGTAGCTACTGACAGCGGGAACACTGAAGCTTTCTTT. The variable domain in full, completed from reference TRBV9 and TRBJ1-1, reads DSGVTQTPKHLITATGQRVTLRCSPRSGDLSVYWYQQSLDQGLQFLIQYYNGEERAKGNILERFSAQQFPDLHSELNLSSLELGDSALYFCASSVATDSGNTEAFFGQGTRLTVV.

This clonotype appeared many times. This rearrangement joins TRBV11-3 to TRBJ2-1, with 12 bases aligning to TRBD2. The CDR3 is made up of 15 amino acids. Trimming at V came to 5 bases and at J to 10 bases, leaving 9 bases not matched to a gene. Per the germline V gene, CDR1 is SGHNT and CDR2 is YENEEA. CDR3: CASSRTSGDLGEQFF. The DNA of the CDR3 is TGTGCCAGCAGCCGGACTAGCGGGGACCTAGGGGAGCAGTTCTTC.

Ten or more counts support this clonotype. The chain carries TRBV27 and TRBJ1-2, with 10 positions matching TRBD1. CDR1 MNHEY and CDR2 SMNVEV come from the germline V gene (reference sequence). The CDR3 totals 15 residues. The V gene end was trimmed by 3 bases and the J gene end by 4 bases; junction bases not matched to a gene: 5. The CDR3 is CASSFTGTGVYGYTF. The DNA for the CDR3 is TGTGCCAGCAGTTTCACCGGGACAGGGGTCTATGGCTACACCTTC.